This is a list of T cell receptor beta chains from one sample in a study of blood T cell repertoires in COVID-19. Assay: immunoSEQ multiplex PCR; the TCRdb copy retains only in-frame clones and omits some. The data contain about 210,000 clones, 75% to 90% of them seen just once; the ten biggest clones take up 5.2%. Sequencing was carried out using peripheral blood. Receptor source: a woman in her 70s with COVID-19, enrolled during active disease. The CDR3 runs from the conserved cysteine through the conserved F or W. A D gene is named only where the DNA matches it firmly. Clone size appears in some rows only: once, few, many, or a class for an expanded clone.

CDR3 protein	CDR3 DNA	CDR3 length	D gene	V gene	clone size	J gene
CASSQVTGGAPYQPQHF	TGTGCCAGCAGCCAAGTGACAGGTGGGGCCCCCTATCAGCCCCAGCATTTT	17	.	TRBV4-2	.	TRBJ1-5
CASSLRAGGTGELFF	TGTGCCAGCAGCTTACGAGCGGGAGGGACCGGGGAGCTGTTTTTT	15	TRBD2	TRBV11-3	.	TRBJ2-2
CASSRGGVYGYTF	TGTGCCAGCAGTAGAGGGGGCGTCTATGGCTACACCTTC	13	TRBD1	TRBV25-1	.	TRBJ1-2
CASSGEPTGGPSNQPQHF	TGTGCCAGCAGTGGAGAACCGACAGGGGGCCCTAGCAATCAGCCCCAGCATTTT	18	TRBD1	TRBV28	.	TRBJ1-5
CASSPFIDRGGEKLFF	TGTGCCAGCAGTCCCTTCATCGACAGGGGTGGTGAAAAACTGTTTTTT	16	TRBD1	TRBV28	.	TRBJ1-4
CASSEVGAREQYF	TGCGCCAGCAGTGAGGTTGGGGCAAGGGAGCAGTACTTC	13	.	TRBV10-1	.	TRBJ2-7
CASSRITGPSSYNEQFF	TGTGCCAGCAGCCGCATTACAGGGCCCAGCTCCTACAATGAGCAGTTCTTC	17	.	TRBV5-4	once	TRBJ2-1
CAWSLNSPLHF	TGTGCCTGGAGTCTAAATTCACCCCTCCACTTT	11	.	TRBV30	.	TRBJ1-6
CASSVSAGGISYEQYF	TGTGCCAGCAGCGTATCAGCGGGAGGGATCTCCTACGAGCAGTACTTC	16	TRBD2	TRBV9	many	TRBJ2-7
CASSFLGTGVGEAQYF	TGCGCCAGCAGCTTCCTCGGGACAGGGGTCGGCGAAGCGCAGTATTTT	16	TRBD1	TRBV5-1	.	TRBJ2-3
CASSFDSGIYNEQFF	TGTGCCAGCAGCTTTGATAGCGGGATTTACAATGAGCAGTTCTTC	15	TRBD2	TRBV7-9	.	TRBJ2-1
CASSFGTGPQETQYF	TGTGCCAGCTCATTTGGGACAGGGCCCCAAGAGACCCAGTACTTC	15	TRBD1	TRBV18	.	TRBJ2-5
CASSSRQSEAFF	TGTGCCAGCAGCTCCCGACAGAGTGAAGCTTTCTTT	12	.	TRBV5-4	.	TRBJ1-1
CASSQEATGVGYTF	TGTGCCAGCAGCCAGGAAGCGACAGGGGTAGGCTACACCTTC	14	TRBD1	TRBV3-1/TRBV3-2	.	TRBJ1-2
CASRGLGGSYGYTF	TGTGCCAGCAGAGGGCTAGGGGGCAGCTATGGCTACACCTTC	14	TRBD1	TRBV2	.	TRBJ1-2
CASTRTPGETQYF	TGCGCCAGCACCCGGACGCCGGGGGAGACCCAGTACTTC	13	.	TRBV5-1	.	TRBJ2-5
CASSLAQGRGYTF	TGTGCCAGCAGCTTGGCTCAGGGGCGCGGCTACACCTTC	13	.	TRBV7-9	.	TRBJ1-2
CASGPGGAGHYGYTF	TGTGCCAGTGGACCAGGGGGCGCGGGTCACTATGGCTACACCTTC	15	TRBD1	TRBV5-4	.	TRBJ1-2
CASSRQFNEQFF	TGTGCCAGCAGTCGACAGTTCAATGAGCAGTTCTTC	12	.	TRBV28	few	TRBJ2-1
CASSLDRGLAGAEQYF	TGTGCCAGCAGTTTGGACAGGGGACTAGCGGGAGCCGAGCAGTACTTC	16	TRBD2	TRBV27	.	TRBJ2-7
CASTLAGVGAYEQYF	TGTGCCAGCACCTTAGCAGGGGTTGGGGCCTACGAGCAGTACTTC	15	.	TRBV7-9	.	TRBJ2-7
CSVSGGAANQPQHF	TGCAGCGTCTCGGGGGGGGCAGCAAATCAGCCCCAGCATTTT	14	.	TRBV29-1	.	TRBJ1-5
CASSDSSFGGAHNEQFF	TGCGCCAGCAGTGATTCGAGTTTTGGAGGCGCACACAATGAGCAGTTCTTC	17	.	TRBV10-1	.	TRBJ2-1
CASSSSDRAYGYTF	TGTGCCAGCAGTTCCTCAGACAGGGCCTATGGCTACACCTTC	14	TRBD1	TRBV27	.	TRBJ1-2
CASSIEGRGSFHEQYF	TGTGCCAGTAGTATAGAAGGCAGGGGGTCCTTCCACGAGCAGTACTTC	16	TRBD1	TRBV19	.	TRBJ2-7
CASSLRSGTSYTDTQYF	TGCGCCAGCAGCTTACGATCCGGGACATCTTACACAGATACGCAGTATTTT	17	.	TRBV5-1	.	TRBJ2-3
CASSEQAGSNQPQHF	TGTGCCAGCAGTGAACAGGCAGGCAGCAATCAGCCCCAGCATTTT	15	.	TRBV2	.	TRBJ1-5
CASTMSRGGYGYTF	TGTGCCAGCACCATGTCACGGGGAGGCTATGGCTACACCTTC	14	.	TRBV28	.	TRBJ1-2
CASSHPGEGETQYF	TGTGCCAGCAGCCACCCGGGAGAGGGCGAGACCCAGTACTTC	14	.	TRBV5-4	.	TRBJ2-5
CASSSRVAGVYNEQFF	TGTGCCAGCAGTTCAAGAGTAGCGGGAGTCTACAATGAGCAGTTCTTC	16	TRBD2	TRBV6-2/TRBV6-3	once	TRBJ2-1
CASSSGQGAFF	TGTGCCAGCAGCTCCGGACAGGGCGCTTTCTTT	11	TRBD1	TRBV5-6	.	TRBJ1-1
CARSLRGHPSNQPQHF	TGTGCCAGAAGCCTGAGGGGACACCCTAGCAATCAGCCCCAGCATTTT	16	.	TRBV5-3	.	TRBJ1-5
CASSFTGWGRNEQFF	TGTGCCAGCAGCTTTACAGGGTGGGGACGAAATGAGCAGTTCTTC	15	.	TRBV7-2	.	TRBJ2-1
CASSLPFTF	TGTGCCAGCAGTCTCCCGTTCACCTTC	9	.	TRBV28	.	TRBJ1-2
CASQGRENTEAFF	TGTGCCAGCCAGGGGAGAGAGAACACTGAAGCTTTCTTT	13	.	TRBV28	.	TRBJ1-1
CASSLGVNYGYTF	TGTGCCAGCAGCTTAGGCGTAAACTATGGCTACACCTTC	13	.	TRBV7-9	.	TRBJ1-2